Following are 28 T cell receptor beta chains from one sample sequenced in a study of blood T cell repertoires in COVID-19. Using immunoSEQ multiplex PCR, the repertoire was profiled, and TCRdb retains in-frame clones only, with some absent. This table has approximately 160,000 clones, about 83% appearing once. The material sequenced was PBMCs or T cells enriched from blood (not recorded which). The source is a woman aged 50 to 60 in a cohort exposed to, infected with or recovered from COVID-19 (not recorded which).

The chain has TRBV29-1 and TRBJ1-1, with D hard to call. V was shortened by 6 bases and J by 5 bases, with 16 bases between the two germline ends. Germline V gene sequence: CDR1 SQVTM, CDR2 ANQGSEA. This CDR3 is 13 amino acids long. The CDR3 nucleotides are TGCAGCGTGGCGGGAGGGATTGGGACTGAAGCTTTCTTT. This codes for CSVAGGIGTEAFF.

This clone was counted once. The CDR3 is CASSQLSNQPQHF. DNA of the CDR3: TGTGCCAGCAGCCAGTTAAGCAATCAGCCCCAGCATTTT. V gene TRBV27 combines with J gene TRBJ1-5; D not resolved. In germline, CDR1 is MNHEY, CDR2 SMNVEV (reference sequence). Trimming pared 6 bases from V and 1 base from J, leaving 7 bases between. The CDR3 has 13 residues.

This rearrangement joins TRBV28 to TRBJ2-3, with a weak D call TRBD2 (5 bases). V was cut by 6 bases and J by 6 bases, with 10 bases left in between. Germline assignment: CDR1 MDHEN and CDR2 SYDVKM. The length of the CDR3 is 12 residues. DNA of the CDR3: TGTGCCAGCAGGGGGAGCCCCGATACGCAGTATTTT. As protein: CASRGSPDTQYF.

This chain joins TRBV5-1 and TRBJ1-6, with D maybe TRBD1 (6 bases). V shed 4 bases and J shed 8 bases, with 19 bases lying between them. Per the germline V gene, CDR1 is SGHRS and CDR2 is YFSETQ. CDR3 length equals 16 residues. Here the CDR3 reads CASSQGLTGSDSPLHF. CDR3 DNA sequence: TGCGCCAGCAGCCAAGGTCTCACAGGGTCGGATTCACCCCTCCACTTT.

The chain couples TRBV7-8 to TRBJ2-6, with D perhaps TRBD2 (5 bases). The V end lost 6 bases, the J end lost 3 bases, and 15 bases lay between the germline ends. The germline CDR1 and CDR2 sequences are SGHVS and FQNEAQ. The CDR3 consists of 16 residues. As DNA, the CDR3 is TGTGCCAGCAGTTCCGGGGTACTAGGTGGGGCCAACGTCCTGACTTTC. It codes for CASSSGVLGGANVLTF.

This clone was observed once. The junction differs from germline at one of its ends, possibly a read error. This chain connects TRBV4-3 to TRBJ2-5; tentative D call: TRBD2 (6 bases). Germline-derived CDR1 and CDR2 are LGHNA and YSLEER. This CDR3 has 13 amino acids. CDR3 sequence (DNA): TGCGCCAGCAGCCAAGTCATAGGGACTCACGCTAACTTC. Protein product: CASSQVIGTHANF.

V is TRBV7-2 and J is TRBJ2-7; possibly TRBD2 for D (5 bases). The V gene's germline CDR1 is SGHTA and CDR2 FQGNSA. The CDR3 has 15 amino acids. V was pared by 4 bases and J by 3 bases, with 16 bases between. CDR3 nucleotides: TGTGCCAGCAGCTCGTCCGGGATTAAGTACTACGAGCAGTACTTC. Residues: CASSSSGIKYYEQYF.

The J gene is TRBJ2-1, the V gene TRBV19; D possibly corresponds to TRBD2 (5 bases). Germline CDR1 and CDR2: LNHDA and SQIVND (reference sequence). V gave up 3 bases and J gave up 5 bases, with 23 bases separating them. This CDR3 is built from 18 residues. CDR3 in DNA: TGTGCCAGTAGTATCCGGATGGCGCGAGTAGCGCAAAACAATGAGCAGTTCTTC. Amino acids: CASSIRMARVAQNNEQFF.

The gene calls are TRBV6-2 or TRBV6-3 and TRBJ2-7; TRBD2 might be the D (6 bases). Trimming pared 2 bases from V and 6 bases from J, leaving 14 bases between. This CDR3 spans 14 amino acids. Germline values: CDR1 MNHEY, CDR2 SVGEGT. CDR3 sequence (DNA): TGTGCCAGCAGTTACCTCACCCAGGAGGGCGAGCAGTACTTC. Translation gives CASSYLTQEGEQYF.

The genes are TRBV5-1 and TRBJ1-6, with 7 bases aligning to TRBD1. Germline lookup yields CDR1 SGHRS and CDR2 YFSETQ. The V gene end was trimmed by 0 bases and the J gene end by 6 bases; junction bases not matched to a gene: 0. This CDR3 is 14 amino acids long. CDR3 in DNA: TGCGCCAGCAGCTTGGACAGGGGTAATTCACCCCTCCACTTT. Amino acid sequence: CASSLDRGNSPLHF.

This clone was recorded once. The chain employs TRBV10-3 and TRBJ1-1; D not resolved. V lost 3 bases and J 0 bases, leaving 8 bases between the germline ends. Germline V CDR1 and CDR2: ENHRY, SYGVKD. The CDR3 loop spans 14 amino acids. CDR3 coding DNA: TGTGCCATCAGTGACAGAGGCTTGAACACTGAAGCTTTCTTT. This sequence encodes CAISDRGLNTEAFF.

Only a few counts were recorded for this clone. This chain joins TRBV6-5 and TRBJ1-2; tentatively, D is TRBD1 (5 bases). This CDR3 contains 15 residues. CDR1 and CDR2 (germline): MNHEY, SVGAGI. V lost 5 bases to trimming and J lost 4 bases, with 17 bases between them. This chain's CDR3 is CASSLTRVSSYGYTF. CDR3 coding DNA: TGTGCCAGCAGTCTAACCAGGGTTTCCAGCTATGGCTACACCTTC.

The chain couples TRBV15 to TRBJ1-1; D gene uncertain. Germline V CDR1 and CDR2: LNHNV, YYDKDF (reference sequence). This CDR3 is built from 18 residues. V gave up 0 bases and J gave up 1 base, with 18 bases separating them. The DNA of the CDR3 is TGTGCCACCAGCAGAGATCCTTCCGTAAATCCGGGGAACACTGAAGCTTTCTTT. Protein product: CATSRDPSVNPGNTEAFF.

The chain couples TRBV4-2 to TRBJ2-2; the match to TRBD1 covers 11 bases. CDR3 size: 19 residues. The V segment lost 3 bases and the J segment 6 bases; nucleotides outside the gene matches: 15. CDR1 LGHNA and CDR2 YNFKEQ come from the germline V gene. CDR3 coding DNA: TGTGCCAGCAGCCAGGGGAGGACAGGGGGCAAGAGGAGCTCCGGGGAGCTGTTTTTT. Translation: CASSQGRTGGKRSSGELFF.

Here the CDR3 reads CASSFFGLEGDTQYF. Written as DNA, the CDR3 is TGTGCCAGCAGCTTCTTCGGACTAGAGGGGGATACGCAGTATTTT. The chain uses TRBV5-6 and TRBJ2-3, with TRBD2 identical over 7 bases. Germline values: CDR1 SGHDT, CDR2 YYEEEE. The CDR3 totals 15 residues. V dropped 2 bases and J dropped 6; count of bases not matched to a gene: 9. Using reference TRBV5-6 and TRBJ2-3 for the parts outside the CDR3, the full variable domain is DAGVTQSPTHLIKTRGQQVTLRCSPKSGHDTVSWYQQALGQGPQFIFQYYEEEERQRGNFPDRFSGHQFPNYSSELNVNALLLGDSALYLCASSFFGLEGDTQYFGPGTRLTVL.

J is TRBJ1-1 and V is TRBV11-2; 7 bases map to TRBD1. The CDR3 is 14 amino acids. Germline CDR1 and CDR2: SGHAT and FQNNGV. V trimming: 1 base; J trimming: 11 bases; junction bases outside the gene matches: 10. CDR3 DNA sequence: TGTGCCAGCAGCTTAGTTCGGCAGGGGGTGCGTGCTTTCTTT. Amino acids: CASSLVRQGVRAFF.

The chain employs TRBV5-4 and TRBJ2-5; TRBD1 agrees at 11 bases. CDR1 SGHNT and CDR2 YYREEE come from the germline V gene (reference sequence). The CDR3 sequence is 16 residues long. V lost 4 bases to trimming and J lost 1 base; unmatched junction nucleotides: 6. CDR3 in amino acids: CASSVSGTGGQETQYF. The DNA for the CDR3 is TGTGCCAGCAGCGTTTCCGGGACAGGGGGCCAAGAGACCCAGTACTTC.

The J gene is TRBJ2-6, the V gene TRBV6-2 or TRBV6-3; weak D call: TRBD2 (5 bases). CDR1 is MNHEY, CDR2 SVGEGT, per germline. The CDR3 is 21 residues long. The V end lost 2 bases, the J end lost 0 bases, and 23 bases lay between the germline ends. The CDR3 DNA reads as TGTGCCAGCAGTTACCCCGGAGTCGGTGGGAGACTCACCTCTGGGGCCAACGTCCTGACTTTC. It encodes CASSYPGVGGRLTSGANVLTF.

The chain recombines TRBV9 with TRBJ2-1, with a weak D call TRBD1 (5 bases). The CDR3 runs to 14 residues. The germline gives CDR1 SGDLS, CDR2 YYNGEE. Trimming stripped 0 bases from V and 6 bases from J, with 10 bases between. The DNA for the CDR3 is TGTGCCAGCAGCGTAGATAGCAGGGCCAATGAGCAGTTCTTC. Translated: CASSVDSRANEQFF.

The rearrangement joins TRBV7-9 to TRBJ2-7, with D tentatively TRBD2 (6 bases). Trimming stripped 5 bases from V and 0 bases from J, with 11 bases between. This CDR3 region has 14 residues. CDR1 SEHNR and CDR2 FQNEAQ come from the germline V gene (reference sequence). The CDR3 region is CASSAGLSSYEQYF. The CDR3 DNA reads TGTGCCAGCAGCGCGGGATTAAGCTCCTACGAGCAGTACTTC.

This clone showed up just once. The V call is TRBV5-1, the J call TRBJ1-5; D not certain. The germline V gene encodes CDR1 SGHRS and CDR2 YFSETQ. The CDR3 covers 15 residues. V lost 0 bases to trimming and J lost 2 bases, with 9 bases between them. CDR3 nucleotides: TGCGCCAGCAGCTTGGCCCCGGCGGGCAATCAGCCCCAGCATTTT. It codes for CASSLAPAGNQPQHF.

This sequence joins TRBV9 and TRBJ2-3; 10 bases are shared with TRBD2. The CDR3 has 19 residues. Trimming took 4 bases from V and 2 from J; bases not matched to a gene: 16. From germline, CDR1 is SGDLS and CDR2 YYNGEE. CDR3 region: CASSPRGRSGLASTDTQYF. The CDR3 DNA follows: TGTGCCAGCAGCCCCCGTGGTCGGTCGGGACTAGCGTCCACAGATACGCAGTATTTT.

This chain connects TRBV3-1 (or the pseudogene TRBV3-2) to TRBJ2-3; TRBD2 matches 13 bases. Unmatched junction bases numbered 16, after V lost 1 base and J lost 6 bases. The CDR3 contains 20 residues. The V gene's germline CDR1 is LGHDT and CDR2 YNNKEL (reference sequence). The CDR3 here is CASSQGIILAGGSLFDTQYF. Here the CDR3 DNA reads TGTGCCAGCAGCCAAGGGATTATACTAGCGGGGGGGTCTTTATTTGATACGCAGTATTTT.

The chain joins TRBV21-1 to TRBJ1-5. TRBV21-1 is a recognized pseudogene. This CDR3 spans 15 amino acids. CDR3 nucleotide sequence: TGTGCCAGCAGCATACCCGGCGGAGGGAATCAGCCCCAGCATTTT. Its translation is CASSIPGGGNQPQHF.

The chain recombines TRBV10-1 with TRBJ1-3; D ambiguous. With 3 bases removed from V and 2 bases from J, the gap between germline ends came to 11 bases. Looked up from germline, CDR1 is WNHNN and CDR2 is SYGVQD (reference sequence). CDR3 length equals 15 residues. Written as DNA, the CDR3 is TGCGCCAGCAGTGATGATCCCGCGACTGGAAACACCATATATTTT. This codes for CASSDDPATGNTIYF.

The chain recombines TRBV2 with TRBJ1-3, with D unresolved. This CDR3 spans 13 amino acids. Germline lookup yields CDR1 SNHLY and CDR2 FYNNEI. Trimming cost V 5 bases and J 0 bases, with 5 bases left between them. Written as DNA, the CDR3 is TGTGCCAGCAGTATGCGCTCTGGAAACACCATATATTTT. Translated: CASSMRSGNTIYF.

The CDR3 bases are TGTGCCAGCAGCAGGCAACAGGGGGCCCTTGAGCAGTTCTTC. Protein product: CASSRQQGALEQFF. This chain connects TRBV9 to TRBJ2-1, with 9 bases aligning to TRBD1. Germline V CDR1 and CDR2: SGDLS, YYNGEE. There are 14 residues in the CDR3. The junction had 8 bases not matched to a gene; V was cut back by 4 bases and J by 9 bases.

The rearrangement links TRBV28 to TRBJ1-4; tentative D call: TRBD1 (5 bases). The V gene lost 8 bases and the J gene lost 3 bases, with 7 bases spanning the gap. From germline, CDR1 is MDHEN and CDR2 SYDVKM. The CDR3 covers 12 residues. This chain's CDR3 is CASWTPNEKLFF. In DNA, the CDR3 is TGTGCCAGCTGGACACCTAATGAAAAACTGTTTTTT.